The sequence of this T cell receptor beta chain was determined in a study of T cells in localized non-small cell lung cancer. Study-wide results and caveats: Sequencing involved a lone tumor region, leaving heterogeneity possible. The study found T cell clonality highest in uninvolved adjacent lung, above tumor. Higher blood T cell density tracked longer overall survival. A median of around 60 of the top 100 tumor clones appeared in adjacent lung, which was paired and uninvolved.

Of note for this clone: Its antigen is unknown.

The CDR3 is 14 residues long. Per the germline V gene, CDR1 is SGHRS and CDR2 is YFSETQ. V lost 3 bases to trimming and J lost 5 bases, with 14 bases between them. Sequencing was performed with immunoSEQ multiplex PCR; in TCRdb, only in-frame clones are kept and a portion is missing. This sample has about 12,000 clones, with around 83% found just once. The sequencing here drew on peripheral blood, taken before any cancer treatment. V gene TRBV5-1 combines with J gene TRBJ1-2; D call uncertain. The receptor comes from a male donor older than 55 with stage III lung adenocarcinoma. Here the CDR3 reads CASSSSPPIYGYTF. CDR3 DNA: TGCGCCAGCAGCTCCTCCCCCCCGATTTATGGCTACACCTTC.